This T cell receptor (beta chain) is from a study of T-cell memory formation after mild COVID-19. One entry per CDR3 protein results from TCRdb running MiXCR on the 5' RACE reads. The data show about 560,000 distinct CDR3 sequences, with roughly 22% seen just once and roughly 8.1% held by the top ten. Deletions cut 7 bases from V and 0 bases from J, with 13 bases between. This CDR3 contains 14 residues. CDR1 and CDR2 from the germline V gene are LGHDT and YNNKEL (reference sequence). Concerning this clonotype itself: A read error is possible here, since a much larger clone lies one base away.

This chain links TRBV3-1 with TRBJ2-7; D assignment may be TRBD1 or TRBD2 (7 bases each). The receptor comes from an adult woman who had mild COVID-19 (a few samples of this study predate the infection). Cell type and time point are not known. Sequencing was performed on PBMCs or a T cell subset sorted from them (not recorded which). CDR3 coding DNA: TGTGCCAGCACCCCAGGGGGGGGCTCCTACGAGCAGTACTTC. Encoded protein: CASTPGGGSYEQYF.